This T cell receptor (beta chain) came from a study of blood T cell repertoires in COVID-19. Study-wide context: Italy, Spain and the United States were the sources of the convalescent and acute COVID-19 samples. Nucleic acid was either cDNA or gDNA, and it came from T cells, B-cell-depleted T cells, or PBMCs.

The authors' processing: Researchers report that nucleated cell counts were estimated from reference gene primer amplification. TCRdb keeps only in-frame clones here, not all; method: immunoSEQ multiplex PCR. V, J and clone size are those of that table, while D and trimming were read from the DNA. The repertoire has approximately 230,000 clones, 86% of them found once; the top ten carry around 2%. The clonotype was recovered from a man aged 25 to 45 who had recovered from COVID-19. Material: peripheral blood.

The CDR3 loop is CASSVGGPDTQYF. The CDR3 coding sequence is TGTGCCAGCAGCGTAGGGGGCCCGGATACGCAGTATTTT. The chain joins TRBV9 to TRBJ2-3; D possibly corresponds to TRBD1 (5 bases). Germline-derived CDR1 and CDR2 are SGDLS and YYNGEE. This CDR3 region has 13 residues. Trimming took off 0 bases at V and 6 bases at J, with 8 bases between the two ends.